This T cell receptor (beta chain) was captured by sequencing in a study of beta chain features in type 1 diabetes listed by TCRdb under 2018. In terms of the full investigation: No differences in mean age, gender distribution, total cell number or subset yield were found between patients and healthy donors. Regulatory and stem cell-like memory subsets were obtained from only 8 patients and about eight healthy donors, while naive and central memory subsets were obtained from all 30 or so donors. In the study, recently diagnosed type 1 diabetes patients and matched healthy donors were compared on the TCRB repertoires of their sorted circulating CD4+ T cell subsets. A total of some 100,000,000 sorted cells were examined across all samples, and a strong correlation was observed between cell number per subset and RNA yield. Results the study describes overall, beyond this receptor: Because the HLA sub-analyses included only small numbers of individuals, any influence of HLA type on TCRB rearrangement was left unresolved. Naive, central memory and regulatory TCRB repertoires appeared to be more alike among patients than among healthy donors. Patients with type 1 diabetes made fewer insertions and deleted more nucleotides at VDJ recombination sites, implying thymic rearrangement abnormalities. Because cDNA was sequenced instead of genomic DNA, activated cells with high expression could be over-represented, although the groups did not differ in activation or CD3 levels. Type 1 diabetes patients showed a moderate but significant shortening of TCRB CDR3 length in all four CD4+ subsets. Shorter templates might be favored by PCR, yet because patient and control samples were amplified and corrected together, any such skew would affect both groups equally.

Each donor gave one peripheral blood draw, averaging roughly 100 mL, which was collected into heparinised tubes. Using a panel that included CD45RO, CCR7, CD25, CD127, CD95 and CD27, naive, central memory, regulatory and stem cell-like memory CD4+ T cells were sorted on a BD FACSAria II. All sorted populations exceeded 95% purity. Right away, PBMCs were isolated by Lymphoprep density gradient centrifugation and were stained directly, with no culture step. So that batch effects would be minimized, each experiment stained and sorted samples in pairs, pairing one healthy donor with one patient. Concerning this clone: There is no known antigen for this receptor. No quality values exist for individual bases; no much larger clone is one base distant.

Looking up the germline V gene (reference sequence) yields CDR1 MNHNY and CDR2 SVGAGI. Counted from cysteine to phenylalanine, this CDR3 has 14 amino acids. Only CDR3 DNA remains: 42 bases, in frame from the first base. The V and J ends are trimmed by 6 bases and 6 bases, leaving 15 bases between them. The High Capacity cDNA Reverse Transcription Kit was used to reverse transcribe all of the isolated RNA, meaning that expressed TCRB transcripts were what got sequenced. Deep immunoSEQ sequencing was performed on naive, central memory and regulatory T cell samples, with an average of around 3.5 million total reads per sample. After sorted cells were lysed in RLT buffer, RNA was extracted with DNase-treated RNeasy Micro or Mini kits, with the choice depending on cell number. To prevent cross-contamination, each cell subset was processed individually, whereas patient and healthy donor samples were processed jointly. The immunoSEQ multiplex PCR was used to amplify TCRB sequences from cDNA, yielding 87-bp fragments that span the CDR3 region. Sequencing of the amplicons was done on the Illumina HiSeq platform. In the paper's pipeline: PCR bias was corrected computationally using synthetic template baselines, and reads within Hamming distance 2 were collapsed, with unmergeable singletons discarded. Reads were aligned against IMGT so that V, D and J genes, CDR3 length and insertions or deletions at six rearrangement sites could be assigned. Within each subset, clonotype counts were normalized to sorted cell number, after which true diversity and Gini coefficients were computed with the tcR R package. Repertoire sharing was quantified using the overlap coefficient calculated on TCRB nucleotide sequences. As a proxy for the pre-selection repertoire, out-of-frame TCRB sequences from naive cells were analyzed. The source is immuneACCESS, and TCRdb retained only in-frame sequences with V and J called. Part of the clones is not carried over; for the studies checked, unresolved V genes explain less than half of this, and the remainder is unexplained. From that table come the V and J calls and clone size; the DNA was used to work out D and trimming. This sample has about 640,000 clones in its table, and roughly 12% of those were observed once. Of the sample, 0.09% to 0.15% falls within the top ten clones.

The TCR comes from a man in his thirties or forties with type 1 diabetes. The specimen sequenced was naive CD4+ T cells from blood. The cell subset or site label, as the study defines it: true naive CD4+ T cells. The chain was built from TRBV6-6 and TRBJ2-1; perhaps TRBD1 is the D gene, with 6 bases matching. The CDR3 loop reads CASSEISRGNEQFF. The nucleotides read TGTGCCAGCAGCGAAATCTCCAGGGGCAATGAGCAGTTCTTC.